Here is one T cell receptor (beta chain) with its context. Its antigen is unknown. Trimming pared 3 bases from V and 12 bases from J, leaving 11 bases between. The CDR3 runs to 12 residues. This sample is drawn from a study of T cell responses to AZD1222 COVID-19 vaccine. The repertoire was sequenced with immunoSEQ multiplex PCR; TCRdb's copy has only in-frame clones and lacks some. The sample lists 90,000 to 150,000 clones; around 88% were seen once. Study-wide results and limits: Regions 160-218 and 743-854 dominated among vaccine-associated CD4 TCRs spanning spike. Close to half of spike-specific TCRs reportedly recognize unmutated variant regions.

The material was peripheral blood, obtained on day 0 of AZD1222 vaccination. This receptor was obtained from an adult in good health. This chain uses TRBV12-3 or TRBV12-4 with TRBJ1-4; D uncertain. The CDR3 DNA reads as TGTGCCAGCAGTTTGTTTAGTAGGGAACTGTTTTTT. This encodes CASSLFSRELFF.